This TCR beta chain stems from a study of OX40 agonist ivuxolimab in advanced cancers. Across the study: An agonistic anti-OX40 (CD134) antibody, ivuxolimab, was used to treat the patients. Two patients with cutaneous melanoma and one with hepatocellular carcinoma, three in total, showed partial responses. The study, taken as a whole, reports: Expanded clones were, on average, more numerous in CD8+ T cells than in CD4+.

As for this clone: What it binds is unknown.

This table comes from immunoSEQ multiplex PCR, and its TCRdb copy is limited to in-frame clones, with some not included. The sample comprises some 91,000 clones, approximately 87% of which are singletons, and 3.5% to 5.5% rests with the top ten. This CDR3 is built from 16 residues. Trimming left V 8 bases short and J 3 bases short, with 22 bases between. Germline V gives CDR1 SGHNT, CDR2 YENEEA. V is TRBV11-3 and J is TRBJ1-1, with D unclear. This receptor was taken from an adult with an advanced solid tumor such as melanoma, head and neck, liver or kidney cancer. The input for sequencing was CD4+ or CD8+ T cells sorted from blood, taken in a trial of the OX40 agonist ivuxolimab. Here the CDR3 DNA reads TGTGCCAGCCTCAATCCCGGGGTGCCTCGGGACACTGAAGCTTTCTTT. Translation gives CASLNPGVPRDTEAFF. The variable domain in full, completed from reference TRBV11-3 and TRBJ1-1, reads EAGVVQSPRYKIIEKKQPVAFWCNPISGHNTLYWYLQNLGQGPELLIRYENEEAVDDSQLPKDRFSAERLKGVDSTLKIQPAELGDSAVYLCASLNPGVPRDTEAFFGQGTRLTVV.